This TCR beta chain derives from a study of shared clonotypes between healthy human individuals. This table comes from immunoSEQ multiplex PCR, and its TCRdb copy is limited to in-frame clones, with some not included. The table has 530,000 or so clones, over 75% seen once. This CDR3 has 14 amino acids. V trimming: 4 bases; J trimming: 2 bases; junction bases outside the gene matches: 4. The germline gives CDR1 SNHLY, CDR2 FYNNEI. The sample was PBMCs. This chain joins TRBV2 and TRBJ2-5; 7 bases fit TRBD1. The TCR comes from a woman aged 40 to 50 in good health. Some clones in this sample may be carry-over from other donors' samples. The CDR3 nucleotides read TGTGCCAGCAGTGCGTCGGGACAGCAAGAGACCCAGTACTTC. Translating it yields CASSASGQQETQYF.